The entry that follows covers one TCR beta chain sequence. This clonotype was counted between two and nine times. Its specific antigen is unknown. There are no base qualities to consult, and no much larger clone falls within one base. The data derive from a study of blood T cells in healthy people across ages (dated by TCRdb to between 2015 and 2017). Background for the entire study: In model experiments, roughly one uniquely barcoded TCR beta cDNA molecule per two T cells was captured by template switching. The study measured age-related changes in TCR beta repertoire diversity using deep sequencing normalized with unique cDNA molecular identifiers. Donors were grouped into four age groups: young (average approximately 15 years), middle-aged (39), aged (over 55) and long-lived (about 82). Two additional independent replicas of 1 million unique cDNA reads from the same blood draw were analyzed for two donors (one aged 18 to 30 and one aged 80 or older). To avoid experimental bias, donors of different ages were distributed randomly across sequencing lanes. Summary of the overall study and its limitations: As age increased, observed TCR beta diversity per million T cells dropped in a roughly linear way, and a significant reduction was already evident by age roughly 40. Because the CMV infection status of the donors was unknown, age-related changes in expanded clonotypes may potentially have been confounded. Compared with the aged group, the long-lived group had more naive CD4+ T cells, fewer expanded clones and increased TCR diversity, a pattern suggesting age selection. Total diversity estimates from one million sequenced T cells were considered lower bounds and underestimates. The percentage of naive T cells measured by flow cytometry correlated strongly with observed TCR beta diversity. Bulk unsorted PBMC profiling prevented conclusive comparison of naive and antigen-experienced compartments.

The library was prepared using 5' RACE. For sequencing, an Illumina HiSeq 2500 was employed. A second PCR of roughly 6 to 11 cycles was run with a J-beta primer mix and a sample-barcoded 5' primer. A template-switch 5' adaptor carrying 12 random nucleotides introduced a unique molecular identifier onto each TCR beta cDNA molecule. At least 3 million CDR3-containing paired-end reads were obtained from each sample. The Mint cDNA synthesis kit, primed by a TRBC-specific oligonucleotide, was used to synthesize first-strand cDNA from all RNA. Following uracil-DNA glycosylase treatment, all cDNA underwent a first 18-cycle PCR with the universal primers M1SS and BC2_uni_R. From the authors' description of their analysis: Each sample was normalized by randomly selecting 1 million high-quality reads, each carrying a distinct molecular identifier. Reads with shared molecular identifiers were discarded instead of being binned into consensus sequences. MiTCR, run with a Q25 quality threshold and the strictest error-elimination algorithm, handled CDR3 identification, clonotype clustering and error correction. A nonparametric unseen species model using Euler transformation provided a lower-bound estimate of total TCR beta diversity. TCRdb reanalyzed the raw reads on its own, using fastp at Q25 for trimming and MiXCR for clone calling, and kept in-frame beta chains. Rows merge per CDR3 protein into single entries with the most common DNA and genes. The V and J calls were determined by TCRdb, not by the authors. This sample gives roughly 1.5 million distinct CDR3 sequences in total; less than 45% of them show up just once. 4% of the sample rests with the top ten.

Including the terminal cysteine and phenylalanine, the CDR3 comprises 16 residues. CDR3 DNA is the only sequence kept; it has 48 bases, read in frame from the first base. The germline V gene specifies MGHRA as CDR1 and YSYEKL as CDR2. Between the V and J ends, shortened by 1 base and 2 bases respectively, the junction contains 12 bases. Donors were 40 or so systemically healthy Caucasian individuals from Russia aged roughly 6 to 100 years. Approximately 10 milliliters of peripheral blood were collected from each donor into EDTA-treated Vacutainer tubes. Ficoll-Paque density-gradient centrifugation was used to isolate PBMCs, with at least 7 million per sample. Total RNA was extracted from PBMCs with Trizol reagent, with at least 6 micrograms obtained per sample. For every donor, flow cytometry on a PBMC aliquot measured the percentage of naive CD45RAhigh/CD27high T cells.

The TCR comes from a woman aged 18-29 years in good health. Recombination linked TRBV4-1 to TRBJ1-5, with a tentative D gene TRBD1 over 6 matching bases. Sequencing used blood. At the DNA level, the sequence is TGCGCCAGCAGCCAAGGATCTACAGGGCGCAATCAGCCCCAGCATTTT. It translates as CASSQGSTGRNQPQHF.